This passage covers 10 T cell receptor beta chains from one sample sequenced in a study of blood T cell repertoires in COVID-19. Method: immunoSEQ multiplex PCR; TCRdb's copy keeps in-frame clones and lacks some. This table holds fewer than 110,000 clones, about 90% found once. The sequencing input was peripheral blood. The receptors here all came from a human donor in a cohort sampled during active COVID-19.

This chain links TRBV19 with TRBJ1-2; D call uncertain. V was clipped by 4 bases and J by 4 bases, with 7 bases between them. Per germline, CDR1 LNHDA and CDR2 SQIVND (reference sequence). The CDR3 sequence is 12 residues long. The CDR3 loop reads CASSRMSYGYTF. As DNA, the CDR3 is TGTGCCAGTAGTAGAATGAGCTATGGCTACACCTTC.

This CDR3 is CASSFGAGSSYGYTF. DNA of the CDR3: TGTGCCAGCAGCTTTGGCGCAGGGTCGAGCTATGGCTACACCTTC. This rearrangement joins TRBV5-6 to TRBJ1-2; TRBD1 is a possible D gene (5 bases). The germline V and J ends were trimmed by 2 bases and 4 bases, with 15 bases remaining between them. This CDR3 contains 15 residues. CDR1 SGHDT and CDR2 YYEEEE come from the germline V gene.

The gene calls are TRBV10-1 and TRBJ2-7, with 7 bases fitting TRBD1. V trimming: 8 bases; J trimming: 8 bases; junction bases outside the gene matches: 6. CDR1 is WNHNN and CDR2 is SYGVQD in the germline V gene (reference sequence). CDR3 length: 11 amino acids. The CDR3 DNA reads as TGCGCCAGCCAGACAGGGTATCAGCAGTACTTC. Its translation: CASQTGYQQYF.

The V call is TRBV4-2, the J call TRBJ2-7, with TRBD2 identical over 8 bases. Germline V gene lookup returns CDR1 LGHNA and CDR2 YNFKEQ. The V segment lost 1 base and the J segment 4 bases; nucleotides outside the gene matches: 6. There are 15 residues in the CDR3. In DNA, the CDR3 is TGTGCCAGCAGCCAAGTGGAAGCTAGCGGGTACGAGCAGTACTTC. It specifies CASSQVEASGYEQYF.

The chain combines TRBV27 with TRBJ1-1; no clear D gene. The CDR3 is made up of 15 amino acids. The germline V and J ends were trimmed by 6 bases and 6 bases, with 20 bases remaining between them. Germline CDR1 reads MNHEY; CDR2 reads SMNVEV (reference sequence). The CDR3, as DNA: TGTGCCAGCAGCCCCTCTTCGGAGGGCGCCGCTGAAGCTTTCTTT. Translated: CASSPSSEGAAEAFF.

V and J are TRBV9 and TRBJ1-2, with 8 positions matching TRBD1. V was pared by 3 bases and J by 3 bases, with 10 bases of the junction left unmatched. CDR3 length: 16 amino acids. CDR1 is SGDLS, CDR2 YYNGEE, per germline. As DNA, the CDR3 is TGTGCCAGCAGCGCACACAGGGGGGCGAGGTACTATGGCTACACCTTC. Protein: CASSAHRGARYYGYTF.

The chain combines TRBV6-1 with TRBJ1-1, with TRBD1 identical over 8 bases. Trimming removed 0 bases from V and 1 base from J; junction bases left unmatched: 7. The germline gives CDR1 MNHNS, CDR2 SASEGT. The CDR3 consists of 17 residues. This CDR3 reads CASSEARGRGRNTEAFF. The CDR3 nucleotides are TGTGCCAGCAGTGAAGCCAGGGGGCGGGGAAGGAACACTGAAGCTTTCTTT.

In DNA, the CDR3 is TGTGCCAGCAGCCAAGATCCTTCCTCCTACGAGCAGTACTTC. Translation: CASSQDPSSYEQYF. The J gene is TRBJ2-7, the V gene TRBV3-1 (or the pseudogene TRBV3-2); D ambiguous. The CDR3 has 14 amino acids. CDR1 LGHDT and CDR2 YNNKEL come from the germline V gene (reference sequence). V was trimmed by 0 bases and J by 0 bases, leaving 6 bases between them.

The chain couples TRBV5-4 to TRBJ2-3, with D unresolved. Between the trimmed V and J ends, which lost 4 bases and 1 base, there was a span of 13 bases. From germline, CDR1 is SGHNT and CDR2 YYREEE (reference sequence). CDR3 size: 15 residues. The CDR3 region has the DNA TGTGCCAGCAGCCCGAGATCGGCGGGCACAGATACGCAGTATTTT. It specifies CASSPRSAGTDTQYF.

The chain combines TRBV10-3 with TRBJ1-1; no definite D call. From germline, CDR1 is ENHRY and CDR2 SYGVKD. Trimming removed 7 bases from V and 0 bases from J, with 12 bases in between. This CDR3 is built from 14 residues. CDR3 sequence reads: CAINSYPMNTEAFF. DNA of the CDR3: TGTGCCATCAATAGTTACCCCATGAACACTGAAGCTTTCTTT.